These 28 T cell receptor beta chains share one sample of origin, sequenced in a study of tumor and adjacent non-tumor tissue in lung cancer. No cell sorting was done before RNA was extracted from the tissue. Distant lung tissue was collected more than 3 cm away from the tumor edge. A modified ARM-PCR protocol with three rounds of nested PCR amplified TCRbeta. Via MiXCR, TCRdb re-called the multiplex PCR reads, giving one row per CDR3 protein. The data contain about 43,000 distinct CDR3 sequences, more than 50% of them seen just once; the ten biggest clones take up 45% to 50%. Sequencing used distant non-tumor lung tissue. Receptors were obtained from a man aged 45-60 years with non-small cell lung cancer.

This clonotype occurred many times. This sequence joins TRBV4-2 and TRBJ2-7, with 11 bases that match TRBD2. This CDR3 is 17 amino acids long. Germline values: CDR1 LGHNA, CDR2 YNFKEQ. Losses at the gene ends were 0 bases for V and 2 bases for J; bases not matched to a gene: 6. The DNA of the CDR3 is TGTGCCAGCAGCCAAGATAAGGGTAGCGGGGGGGCCTACGAGCAGTACTTC. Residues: CASSQDKGSGGAYEQYF.

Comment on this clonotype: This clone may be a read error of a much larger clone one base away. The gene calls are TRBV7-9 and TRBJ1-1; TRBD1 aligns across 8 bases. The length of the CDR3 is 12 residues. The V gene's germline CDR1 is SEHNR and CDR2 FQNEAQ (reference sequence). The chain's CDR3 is CASSPTGAKTIF. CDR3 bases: TGTGCCAGCAGCCCGACAGGGGCCAAAACTATCTTT.

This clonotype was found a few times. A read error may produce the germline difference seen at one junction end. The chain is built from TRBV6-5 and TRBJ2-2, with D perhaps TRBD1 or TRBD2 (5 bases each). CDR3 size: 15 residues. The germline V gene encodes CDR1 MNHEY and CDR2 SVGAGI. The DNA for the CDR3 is TGTGCCAGCAGGCGCATCAGACAGAACACCGGGGAACTGTTTTTT. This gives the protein CASRRIRQNTGELFF.

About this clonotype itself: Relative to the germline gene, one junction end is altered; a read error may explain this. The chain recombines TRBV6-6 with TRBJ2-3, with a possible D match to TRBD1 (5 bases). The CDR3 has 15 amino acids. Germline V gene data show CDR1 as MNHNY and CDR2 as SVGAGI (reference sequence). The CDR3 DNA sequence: TGTGCCAGCAGTTACTCTTGCTGGGGCACAGATACGCTGTATTTT. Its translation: CASSYSCWGTDTLYF.

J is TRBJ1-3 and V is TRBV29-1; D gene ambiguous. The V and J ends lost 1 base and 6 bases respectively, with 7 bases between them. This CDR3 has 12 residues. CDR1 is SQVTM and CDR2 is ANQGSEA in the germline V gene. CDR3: CSVEVGENTIYF. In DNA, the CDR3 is TGCAGCGTTGAAGTGGGTGAAAACACCATATATTTT.

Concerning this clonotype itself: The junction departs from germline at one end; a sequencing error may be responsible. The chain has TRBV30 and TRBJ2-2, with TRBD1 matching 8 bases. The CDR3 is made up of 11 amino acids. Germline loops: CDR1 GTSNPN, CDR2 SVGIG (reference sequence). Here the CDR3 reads CARTGTGGLFF. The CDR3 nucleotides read TGTGCCCGGACAGGGACCGGGGGGCTGTTTTTT.

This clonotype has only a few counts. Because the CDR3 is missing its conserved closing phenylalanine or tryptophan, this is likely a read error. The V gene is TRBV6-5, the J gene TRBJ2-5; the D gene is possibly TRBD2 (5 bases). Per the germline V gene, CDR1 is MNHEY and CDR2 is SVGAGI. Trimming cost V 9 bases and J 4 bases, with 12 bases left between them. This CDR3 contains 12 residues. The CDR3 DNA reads TGTGCCAGTCGGGATTCACGAGAGACCCAGTACCTC. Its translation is CASRDSRETQYL.

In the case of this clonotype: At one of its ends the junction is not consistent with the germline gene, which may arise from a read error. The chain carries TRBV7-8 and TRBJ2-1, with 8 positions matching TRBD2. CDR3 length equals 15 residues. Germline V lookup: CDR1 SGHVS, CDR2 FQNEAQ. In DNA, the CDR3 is TGCGCCAGCACCCAGATGGGACTAGACGTAAATGAGCAGCTCTTC. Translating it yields CASTQMGLDVNEQLF.

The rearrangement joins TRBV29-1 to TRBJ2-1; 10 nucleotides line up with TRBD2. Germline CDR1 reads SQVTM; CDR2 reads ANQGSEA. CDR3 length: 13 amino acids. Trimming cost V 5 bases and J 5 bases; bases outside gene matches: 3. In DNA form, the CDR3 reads TGCAGCGTTAAGCGGGAGGGCCACAATGAGCAGTTCTTC. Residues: CSVKREGHNEQFF.

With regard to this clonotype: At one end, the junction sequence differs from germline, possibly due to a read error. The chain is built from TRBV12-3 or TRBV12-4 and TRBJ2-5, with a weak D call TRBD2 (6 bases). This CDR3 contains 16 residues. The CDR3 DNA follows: TGTGCCAGGCGGGGCAGGGTGTCTATTTTCGAGGAGACACAGTACTTC. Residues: CARRGRVSIFEETQYF.

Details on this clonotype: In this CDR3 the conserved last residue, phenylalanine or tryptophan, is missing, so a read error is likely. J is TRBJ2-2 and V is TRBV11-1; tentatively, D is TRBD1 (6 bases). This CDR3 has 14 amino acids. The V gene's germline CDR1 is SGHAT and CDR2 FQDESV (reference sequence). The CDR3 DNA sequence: TGTGCGAGCAGTTTACAGGGTCGGCCCGGGGAGCTGTTTTTA. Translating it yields CASSLQGRPGELFL.

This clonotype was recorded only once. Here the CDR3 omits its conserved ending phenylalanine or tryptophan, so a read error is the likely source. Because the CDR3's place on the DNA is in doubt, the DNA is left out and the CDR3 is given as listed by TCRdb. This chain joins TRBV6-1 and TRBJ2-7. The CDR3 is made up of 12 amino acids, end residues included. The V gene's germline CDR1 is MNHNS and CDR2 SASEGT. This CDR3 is CASSPQSYEQYS.

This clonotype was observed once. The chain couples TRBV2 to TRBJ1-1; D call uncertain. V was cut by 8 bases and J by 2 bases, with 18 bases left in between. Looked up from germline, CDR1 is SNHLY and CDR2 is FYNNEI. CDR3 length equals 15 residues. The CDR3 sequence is CASSSGERVNTEAFF. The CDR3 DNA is TGTGCCAGCTCCTCCGGGGAGAGGGTAAACACTGAAGCTTTCTTT. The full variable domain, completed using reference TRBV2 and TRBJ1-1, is EPEVTQTPSHQVTQMGQEVILRCVPISNHLYFYWYRQILGQKVEFLVSFYNNEISEKSEIFDDQFSVERPDGSNFTLKIRSTKLEDSAMYFCASSSGERVNTEAFFGQGTRLTVV.

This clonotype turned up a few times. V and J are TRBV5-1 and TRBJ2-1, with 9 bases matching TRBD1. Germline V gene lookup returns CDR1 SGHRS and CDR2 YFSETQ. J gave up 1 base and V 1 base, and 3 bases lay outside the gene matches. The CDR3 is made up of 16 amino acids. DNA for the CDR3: TGCGCCAGCAGCTTGCGAGGGACAGGGTCCTACAATGAGCAGTTCTTC. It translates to CASSLRGTGSYNEQFF.

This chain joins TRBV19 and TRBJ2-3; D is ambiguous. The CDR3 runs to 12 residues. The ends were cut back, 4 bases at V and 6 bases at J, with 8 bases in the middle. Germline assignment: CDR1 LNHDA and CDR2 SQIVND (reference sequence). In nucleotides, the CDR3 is TGTGCCAGTAGTACCGACGGGGATACGCAGTATTTT. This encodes CASSTDGDTQYF.

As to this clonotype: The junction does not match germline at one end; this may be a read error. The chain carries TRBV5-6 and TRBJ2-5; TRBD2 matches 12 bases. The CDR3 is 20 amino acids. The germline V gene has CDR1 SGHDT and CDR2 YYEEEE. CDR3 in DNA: TGTGCCAGCAACCGCGGACCGATTACCTCTAGCGGGGGGGCCCAAGAGACCCAGCACTTC. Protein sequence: CASNRGPITSSGGAQETQHF.

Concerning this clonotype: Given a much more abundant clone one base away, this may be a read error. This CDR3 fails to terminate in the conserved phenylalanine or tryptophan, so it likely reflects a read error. The CDR3 DNA reads TGTGCCTGGGGGACTAGCGGATACAATGAGCAGTTCTCC. It translates to CAWGTSGYNEQFS. The V and J genes are TRBV30 and TRBJ2-1; the match to TRBD2 covers 11 bases. V was pared by 5 bases and J by 4 bases, with 1 base of the junction left unmatched. This CDR3 has 13 residues. The germline gives CDR1 GTSNPN, CDR2 SVGIG (reference sequence).

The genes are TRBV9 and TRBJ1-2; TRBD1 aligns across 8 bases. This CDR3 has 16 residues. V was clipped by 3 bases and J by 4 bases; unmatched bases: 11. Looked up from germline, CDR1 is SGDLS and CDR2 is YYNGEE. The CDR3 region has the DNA TGTGCCAGCAGCGCTTCGACGGGACAGGATCCCTATGGCTACACCTTC. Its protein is CASSASTGQDPYGYTF.

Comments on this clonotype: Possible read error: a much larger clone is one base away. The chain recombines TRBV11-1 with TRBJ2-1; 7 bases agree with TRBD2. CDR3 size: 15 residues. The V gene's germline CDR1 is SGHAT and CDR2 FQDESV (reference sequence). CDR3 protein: CANSLDPSGYNERFF. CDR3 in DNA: TGTGCCAACAGCCTAGACCCTAGCGGCTACAATGAGCGGTTCTTC.

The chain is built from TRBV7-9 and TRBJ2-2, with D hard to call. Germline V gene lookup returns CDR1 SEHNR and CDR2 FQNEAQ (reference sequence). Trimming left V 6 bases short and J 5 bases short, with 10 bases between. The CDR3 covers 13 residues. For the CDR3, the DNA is TGTGCCAGCAGTTTTAGTGAAACCGGGGAGCTGTTTTTT. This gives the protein CASSFSETGELFF.

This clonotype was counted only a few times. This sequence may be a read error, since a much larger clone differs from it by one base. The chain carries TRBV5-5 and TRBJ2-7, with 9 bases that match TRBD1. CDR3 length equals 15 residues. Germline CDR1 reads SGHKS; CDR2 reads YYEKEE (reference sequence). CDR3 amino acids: CASSRDRDASYERYF. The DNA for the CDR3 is TGTGCCAGCAGCCGGGACAGGGACGCTTCCTACGAGCGGTACTTC.

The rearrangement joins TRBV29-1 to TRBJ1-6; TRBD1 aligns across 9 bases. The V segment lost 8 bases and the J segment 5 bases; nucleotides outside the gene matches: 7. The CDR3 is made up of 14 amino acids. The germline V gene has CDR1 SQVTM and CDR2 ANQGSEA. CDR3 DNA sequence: TGCAGCATGGGACAGGGTGAAAATAATTCACCCCTCCACTTT. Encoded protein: CSMGQGENNSPLHF.

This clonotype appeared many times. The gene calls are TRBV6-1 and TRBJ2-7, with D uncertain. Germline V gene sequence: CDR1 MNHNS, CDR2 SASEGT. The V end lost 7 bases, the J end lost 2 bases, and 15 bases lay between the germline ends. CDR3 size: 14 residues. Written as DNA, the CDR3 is TGTGCCAGCAATCTGAACAGCCCAACCTACGAGCAGTACTTC. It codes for CASNLNSPTYEQYF.

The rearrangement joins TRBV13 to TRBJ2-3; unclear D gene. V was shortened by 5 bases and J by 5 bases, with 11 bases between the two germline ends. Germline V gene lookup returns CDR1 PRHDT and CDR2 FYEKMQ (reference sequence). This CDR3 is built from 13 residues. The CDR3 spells CASSRLPKDTQYF. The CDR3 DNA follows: TGTGCCAGCAGCCGCCTCCCAAAAGATACGCAGTATTTT.

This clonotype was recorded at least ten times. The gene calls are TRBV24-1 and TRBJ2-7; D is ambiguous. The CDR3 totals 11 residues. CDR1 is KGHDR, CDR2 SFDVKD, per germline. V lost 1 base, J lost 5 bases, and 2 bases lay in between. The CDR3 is CATSDFNEQYF. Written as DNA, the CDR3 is TGTGCCACCAGTGATTTCAACGAGCAGTACTTC.

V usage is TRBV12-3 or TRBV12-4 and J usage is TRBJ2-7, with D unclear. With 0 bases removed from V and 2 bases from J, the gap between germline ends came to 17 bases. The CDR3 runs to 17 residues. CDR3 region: CASSLARRHSDAYEQYF. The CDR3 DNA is TGTGCCAGCAGTTTAGCGCGGCGGCACAGTGATGCCTACGAGCAGTACTTC.

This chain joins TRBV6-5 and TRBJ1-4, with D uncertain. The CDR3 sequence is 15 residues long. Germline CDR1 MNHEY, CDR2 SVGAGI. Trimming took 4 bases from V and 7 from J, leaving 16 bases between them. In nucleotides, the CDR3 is TGTGCCAGCAGTTGCTCCACAGAGGAGGCTGAAAAACTGTTTTTT. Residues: CASSCSTEEAEKLFF.

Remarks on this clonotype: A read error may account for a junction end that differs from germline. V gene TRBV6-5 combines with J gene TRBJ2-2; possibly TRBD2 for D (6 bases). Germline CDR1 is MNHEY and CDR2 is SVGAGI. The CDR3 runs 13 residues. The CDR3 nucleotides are TGTGCCAGCAATTACATGACGTCGGGGGAGCTGTTTTTC. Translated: CASNYMTSGELFF.